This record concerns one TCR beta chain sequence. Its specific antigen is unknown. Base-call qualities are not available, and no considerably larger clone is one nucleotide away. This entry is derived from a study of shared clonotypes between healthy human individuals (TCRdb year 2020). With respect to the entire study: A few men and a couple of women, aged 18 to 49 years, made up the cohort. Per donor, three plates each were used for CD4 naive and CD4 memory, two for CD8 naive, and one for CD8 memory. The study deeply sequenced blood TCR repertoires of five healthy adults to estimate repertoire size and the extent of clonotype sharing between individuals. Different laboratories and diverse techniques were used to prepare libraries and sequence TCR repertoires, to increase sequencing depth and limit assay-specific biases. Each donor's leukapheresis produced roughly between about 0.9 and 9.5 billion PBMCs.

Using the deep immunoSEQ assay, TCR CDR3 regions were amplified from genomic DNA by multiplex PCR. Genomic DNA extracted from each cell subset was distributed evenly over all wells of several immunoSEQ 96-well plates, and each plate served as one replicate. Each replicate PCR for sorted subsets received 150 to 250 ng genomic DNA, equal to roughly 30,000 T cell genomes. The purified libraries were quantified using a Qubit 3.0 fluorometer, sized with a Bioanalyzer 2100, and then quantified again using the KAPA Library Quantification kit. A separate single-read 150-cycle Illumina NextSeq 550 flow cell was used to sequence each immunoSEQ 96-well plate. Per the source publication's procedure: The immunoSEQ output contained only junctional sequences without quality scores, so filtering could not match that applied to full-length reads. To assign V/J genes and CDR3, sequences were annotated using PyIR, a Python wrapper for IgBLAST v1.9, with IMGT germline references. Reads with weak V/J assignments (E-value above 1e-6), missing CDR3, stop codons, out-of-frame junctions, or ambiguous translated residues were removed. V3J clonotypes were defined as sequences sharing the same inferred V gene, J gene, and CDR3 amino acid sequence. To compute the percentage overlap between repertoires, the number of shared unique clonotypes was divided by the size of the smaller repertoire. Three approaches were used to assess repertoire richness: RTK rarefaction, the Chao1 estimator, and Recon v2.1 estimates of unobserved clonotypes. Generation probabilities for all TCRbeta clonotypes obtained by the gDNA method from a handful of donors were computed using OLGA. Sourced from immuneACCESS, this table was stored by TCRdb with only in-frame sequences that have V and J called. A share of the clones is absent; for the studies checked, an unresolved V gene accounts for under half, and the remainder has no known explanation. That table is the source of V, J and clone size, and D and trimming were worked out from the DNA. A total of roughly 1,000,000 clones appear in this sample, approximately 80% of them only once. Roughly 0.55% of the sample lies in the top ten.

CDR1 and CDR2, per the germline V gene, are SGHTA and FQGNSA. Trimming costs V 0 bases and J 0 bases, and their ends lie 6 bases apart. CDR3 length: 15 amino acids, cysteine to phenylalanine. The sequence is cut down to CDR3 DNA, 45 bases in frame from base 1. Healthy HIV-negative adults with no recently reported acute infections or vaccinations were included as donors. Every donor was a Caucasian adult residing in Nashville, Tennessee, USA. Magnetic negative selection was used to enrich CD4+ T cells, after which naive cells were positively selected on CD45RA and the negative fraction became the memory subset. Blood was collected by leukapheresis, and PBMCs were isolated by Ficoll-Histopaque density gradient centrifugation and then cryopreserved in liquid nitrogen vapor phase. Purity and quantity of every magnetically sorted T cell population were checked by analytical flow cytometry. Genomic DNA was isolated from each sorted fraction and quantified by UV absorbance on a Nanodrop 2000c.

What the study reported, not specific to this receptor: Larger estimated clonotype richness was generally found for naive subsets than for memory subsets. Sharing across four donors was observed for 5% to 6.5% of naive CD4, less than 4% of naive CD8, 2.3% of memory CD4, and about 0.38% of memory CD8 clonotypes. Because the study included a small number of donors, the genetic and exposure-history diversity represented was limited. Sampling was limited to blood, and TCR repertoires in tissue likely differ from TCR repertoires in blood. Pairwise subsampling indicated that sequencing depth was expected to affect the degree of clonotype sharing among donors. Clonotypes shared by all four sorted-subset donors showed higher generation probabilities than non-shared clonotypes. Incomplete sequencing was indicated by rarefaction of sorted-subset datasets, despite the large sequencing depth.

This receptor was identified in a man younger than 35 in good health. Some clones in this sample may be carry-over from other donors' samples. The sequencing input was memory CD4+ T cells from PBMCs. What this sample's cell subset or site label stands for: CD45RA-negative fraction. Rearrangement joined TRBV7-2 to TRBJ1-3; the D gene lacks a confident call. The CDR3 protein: CASSLAVGSGNTIYF. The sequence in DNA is TGTGCCAGCAGCTTAGCGGTTGGCTCTGGAAACACCATATATTTT. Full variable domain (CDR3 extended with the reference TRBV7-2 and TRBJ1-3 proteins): GAGVSQSPSNKVTEKGKDVELRCDPISGHTALYWYRQSLGQGLEFLIYFQGNSAPDKSGLPSDRFSAERTGGSVSTLTIQRTQQEDSAVYLCASSLAVGSGNTIYFGEGSWLTVV.